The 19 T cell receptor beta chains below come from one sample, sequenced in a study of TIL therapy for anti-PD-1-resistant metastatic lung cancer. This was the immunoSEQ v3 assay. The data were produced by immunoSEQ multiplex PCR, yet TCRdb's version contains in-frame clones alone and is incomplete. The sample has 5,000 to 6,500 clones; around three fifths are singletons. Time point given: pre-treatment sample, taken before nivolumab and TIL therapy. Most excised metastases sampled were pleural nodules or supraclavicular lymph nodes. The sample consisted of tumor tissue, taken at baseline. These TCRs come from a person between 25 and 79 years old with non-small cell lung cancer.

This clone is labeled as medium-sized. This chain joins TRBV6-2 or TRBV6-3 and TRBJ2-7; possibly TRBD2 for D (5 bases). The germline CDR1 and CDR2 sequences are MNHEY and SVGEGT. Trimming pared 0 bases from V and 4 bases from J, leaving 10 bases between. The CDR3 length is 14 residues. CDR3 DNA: TGTGCCAGCAGTTACTCAGAGGGTGGGTACGAGCAGTACTTC. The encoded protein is CASSYSEGGYEQYF.

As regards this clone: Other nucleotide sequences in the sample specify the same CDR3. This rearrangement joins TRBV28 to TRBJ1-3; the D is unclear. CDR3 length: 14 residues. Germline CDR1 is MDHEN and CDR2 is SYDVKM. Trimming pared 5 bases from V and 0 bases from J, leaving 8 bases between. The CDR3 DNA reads TGTGCCAGCAGTCTGACAAACTCTGGAAACACCATATATTTT. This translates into CASSLTNSGNTIYF.

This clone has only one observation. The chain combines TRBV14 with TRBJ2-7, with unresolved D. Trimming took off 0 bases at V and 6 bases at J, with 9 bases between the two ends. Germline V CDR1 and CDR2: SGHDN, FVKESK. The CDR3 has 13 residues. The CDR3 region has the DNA TGTGCCAGCAGCCAAGATTGGAGACTCGAGCAGTACTTC. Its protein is CASSQDWRLEQYF.

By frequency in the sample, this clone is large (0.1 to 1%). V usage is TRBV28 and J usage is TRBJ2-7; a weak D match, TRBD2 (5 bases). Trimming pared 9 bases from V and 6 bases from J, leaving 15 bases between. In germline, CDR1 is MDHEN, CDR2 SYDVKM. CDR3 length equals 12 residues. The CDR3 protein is CASGLPLREQYF. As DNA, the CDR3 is TGTGCCAGTGGACTTCCTCTACGCGAGCAGTACTTC.

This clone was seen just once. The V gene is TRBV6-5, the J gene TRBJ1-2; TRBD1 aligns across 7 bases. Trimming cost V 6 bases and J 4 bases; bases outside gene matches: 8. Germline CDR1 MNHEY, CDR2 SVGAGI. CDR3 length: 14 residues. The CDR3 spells CASRPTGVGYGYTF. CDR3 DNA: TGTGCCAGCAGGCCTACAGGGGTTGGCTATGGCTACACCTTC.

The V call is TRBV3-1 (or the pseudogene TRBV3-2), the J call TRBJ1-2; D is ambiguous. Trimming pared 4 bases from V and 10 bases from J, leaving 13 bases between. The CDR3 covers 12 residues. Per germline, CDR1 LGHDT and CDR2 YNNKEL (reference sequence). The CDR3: CASSPHTDHYTF. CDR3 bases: TGTGCCAGCAGCCCACACACGGATCACTACACCTTC.

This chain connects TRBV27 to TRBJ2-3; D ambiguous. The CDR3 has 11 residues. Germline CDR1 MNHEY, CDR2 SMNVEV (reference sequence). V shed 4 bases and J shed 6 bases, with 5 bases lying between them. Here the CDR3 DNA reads TGTGCCAGCAGTTCAAGGGATACGCAGTATTTT. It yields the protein CASSSRDTQYF.

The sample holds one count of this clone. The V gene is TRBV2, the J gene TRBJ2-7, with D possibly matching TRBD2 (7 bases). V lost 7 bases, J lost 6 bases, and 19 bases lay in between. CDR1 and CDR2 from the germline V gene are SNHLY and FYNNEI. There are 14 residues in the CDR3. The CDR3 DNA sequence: TGTGCCAGCATGGAGGGGGGGGTCGCCTCCGAGCAGTACTTC. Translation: CASMEGGVASEQYF.

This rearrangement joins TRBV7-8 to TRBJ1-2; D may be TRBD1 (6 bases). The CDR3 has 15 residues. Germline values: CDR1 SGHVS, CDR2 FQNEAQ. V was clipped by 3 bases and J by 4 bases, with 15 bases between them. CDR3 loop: CASSLIGGSIYGYTF. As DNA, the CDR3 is TGTGCCAGCAGCTTGATCGGGGGCTCCATCTATGGCTACACCTTC.

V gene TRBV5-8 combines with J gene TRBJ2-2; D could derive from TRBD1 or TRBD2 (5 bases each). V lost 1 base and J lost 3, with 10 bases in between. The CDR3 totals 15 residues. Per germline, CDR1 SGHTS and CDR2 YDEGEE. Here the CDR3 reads CASSLPGRDTGELFF. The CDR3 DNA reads TGTGCCAGCAGCTTGCCAGGGAGAGACACCGGGGAGCTGTTTTTT.

CDR3 nucleotide sequence: TGTGCCAGTAGTCAACAGAATTGGAACACTGAAGCTTTCTTT. Its protein is CASSQQNWNTEAFF. The rearrangement links TRBV19 to TRBJ1-1; D is unclear. Trimming left V 5 bases short and J 1 base short, with 11 bases between. The germline CDR1 and CDR2 sequences are LNHDA and SQIVND (reference sequence). The CDR3 spans 14 residues. Full variable domain (missing parts from reference TRBV19 and TRBJ1-1): DGGITQSPKYLFRKEGQNVTLSCEQNLNHDAMYWYRQDPGQGLRLIYYSQIVNDFQKGDIAEGYSVSREKKESFPLTVTSAQKNPTAFYLCASSQQNWNTEAFFGQGTRLTVV.

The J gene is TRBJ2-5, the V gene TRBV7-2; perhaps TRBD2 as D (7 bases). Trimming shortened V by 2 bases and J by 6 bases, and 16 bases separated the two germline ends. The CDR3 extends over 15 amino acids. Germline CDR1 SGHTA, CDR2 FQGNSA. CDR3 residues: CASSLRRGAVKTQYF. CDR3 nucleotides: TGTGCCAGCAGCTTACGACGGGGGGCCGTCAAGACCCAGTACTTC.

The CDR3 region is CASSLDRNSGNTIYF. DNA of the CDR3: TGTGCCAGCAGCTTAGACAGGAACTCTGGAAACACCATATATTTT. The V gene is TRBV7-2, the J gene TRBJ1-3, with D tentatively TRBD1 (5 bases). Germline CDR1 reads SGHTA; CDR2 reads FQGNSA. CDR3 length: 15 amino acids. The V gene lost 1 base and the J gene lost 0 bases, with 7 bases spanning the gap.

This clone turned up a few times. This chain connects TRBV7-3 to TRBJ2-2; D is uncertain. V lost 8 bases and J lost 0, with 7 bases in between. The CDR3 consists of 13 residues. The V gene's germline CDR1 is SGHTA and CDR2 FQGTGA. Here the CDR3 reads CASGSPNTGELFF. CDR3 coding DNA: TGTGCCAGCGGATCCCCGAACACCGGGGAGCTGTTTTTT.

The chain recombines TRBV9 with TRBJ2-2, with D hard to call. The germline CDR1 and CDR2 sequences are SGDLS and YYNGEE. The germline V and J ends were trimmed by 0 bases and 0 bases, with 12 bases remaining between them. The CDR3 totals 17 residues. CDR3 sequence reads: CASSVVHSTANTGELFF. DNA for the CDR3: TGTGCCAGCAGCGTAGTCCACAGCACCGCGAACACCGGGGAGCTGTTTTTT.

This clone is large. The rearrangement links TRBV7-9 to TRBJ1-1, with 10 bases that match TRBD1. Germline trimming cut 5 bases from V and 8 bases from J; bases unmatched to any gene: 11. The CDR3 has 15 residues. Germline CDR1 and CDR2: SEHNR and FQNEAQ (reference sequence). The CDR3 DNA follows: TGTGCCAGCAGCCGTCATGGACAGGGGGACCTAGAAGCTTTCTTT. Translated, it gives CASSRHGQGDLEAFF.

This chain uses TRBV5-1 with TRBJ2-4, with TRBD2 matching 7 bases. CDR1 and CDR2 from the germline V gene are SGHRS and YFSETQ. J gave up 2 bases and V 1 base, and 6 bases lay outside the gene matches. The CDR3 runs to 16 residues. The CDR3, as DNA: TGCGCCAGCAGCTTGTCCTCCGGGACTACCAAAAACATTCAGTACTTC. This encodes CASSLSSGTTKNIQYF. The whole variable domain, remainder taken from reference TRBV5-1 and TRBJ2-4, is KAGVTQTPRYLIKTRGQQVTLSCSPISGHRSVSWYQQTPGQGLQFLFEYFSETQRNKGNFPGRFSGRQFSNSRSEMNVSTLELGDSALYLCASSLSSGTTKNIQYFGAGTRLSVL.

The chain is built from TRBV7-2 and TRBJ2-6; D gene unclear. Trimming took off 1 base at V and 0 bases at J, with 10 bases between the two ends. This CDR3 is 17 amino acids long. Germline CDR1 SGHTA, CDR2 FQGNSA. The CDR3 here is CASSLVGFRSGANVLTF. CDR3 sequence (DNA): TGTGCCAGCAGCTTAGTGGGGTTCCGCTCTGGGGCCAACGTCCTGACTTTC.

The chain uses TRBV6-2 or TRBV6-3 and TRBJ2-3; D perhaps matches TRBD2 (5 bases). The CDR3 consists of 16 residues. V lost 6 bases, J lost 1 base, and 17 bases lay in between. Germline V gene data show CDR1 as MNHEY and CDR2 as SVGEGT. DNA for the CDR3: TGTGCCAGCAGCCCCGGACTCTCCCGGGGCACAGATACGCAGTATTTT. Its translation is CASSPGLSRGTDTQYF.